These 19 T cell receptor beta chains were all obtained from the same sample, sequenced in a study of cytomegalovirus exposure and HLA in healthy donors. With 60 Vbeta and 13 Jbeta primers, the PCR was carried out. The method was immunoSEQ multiplex PCR; TCRdb's version includes in-frame clones alone and lacks a portion of them. The sample totals about 200,000 clones. What was sequenced was PBMCs. The receptors originated from a man aged 25-45 years in good health and CMV-seronegative.

The gene calls are TRBV5-6 and TRBJ1-2, with a weak D call TRBD1 (6 bases). Germline V gives CDR1 SGHDT, CDR2 YYEEEE. V was shortened by 4 bases and J by 7 bases, with 20 bases between the two germline ends. The length of the CDR3 is 15 residues. CDR3 in DNA: TGTGCCAGCAGCCCCGTCGGGGGGGGCGCGGGTGGCTACACCTTC. This encodes CASSPVGGGAGGYTF.

The chain is built from TRBV10-3 and TRBJ2-1; 7 bases are a match to TRBD2. In germline, CDR1 is ENHRY, CDR2 SYGVKD. The CDR3 has 14 amino acids. Unmatched junction bases numbered 15, after V lost 10 bases and J lost 9 bases. CDR3 DNA: TGTGCCACCCTTCGGGAGGCCGGGGGTAGTGAGCAGTTCTTC. Translation: CATLREAGGSEQFF.

This chain connects TRBV2 to TRBJ1-6, with 7 bases matching TRBD1. CDR1 is SNHLY and CDR2 is FYNNEI in the germline V gene. Germline trimming cut 0 bases from V and 4 bases from J; bases unmatched to any gene: 0. The CDR3 loop spans 15 amino acids. In nucleotides, the CDR3 is TGTGCCAGCAGTGAAGCGGGACAGTATAATTCACCCCTCCACTTT. Translating gives CASSEAGQYNSPLHF.

V and J are TRBV27 and TRBJ1-1; TRBD1 agrees at 9 bases. V was clipped by 3 bases and J by 3 bases; unmatched bases: 2. In germline, CDR1 is MNHEY, CDR2 SMNVEV (reference sequence). The CDR3 runs to 14 residues. CDR3 bases: TGTGCCAGCAGTTTCGGGACAGGGCACACTGAAGCTTTCTTT. Translating gives CASSFGTGHTEAFF.

CDR3 protein: CASSLVRGPLYEQYF. The CDR3 DNA is TGTGCCAGCAGCTTGGTCAGGGGGCCCCTCTACGAGCAGTACTTC. The V call is TRBV5-6, the J call TRBJ2-7; 8 positions agree with TRBD1. The V and J ends lost 0 bases and 3 bases, in that order; junction bases with no gene match: 5. This CDR3 is 15 amino acids long. Germline-derived CDR1 and CDR2 are SGHDT and YYEEEE.

V and J are TRBV2 and TRBJ2-5; D may be TRBD1 (7 bases). The CDR3 length is 14 residues. Trimming took off 1 base at V and 5 bases at J, with 11 bases between the two ends. Per the germline V gene, CDR1 is SNHLY and CDR2 is FYNNEI. As DNA, the CDR3 is TGTGCCAGCAGTGAAGAGTCAGGGGGGGAGACCCAGTACTTC. Its protein product is CASSEESGGETQYF.

V gene TRBV7-2 combines with J gene TRBJ2-1; D may be TRBD2 (6 bases). The germline V gene encodes CDR1 SGHTA and CDR2 FQGNSA. V was pared by 3 bases and J by 3 bases, with 12 bases between. The CDR3 consists of 15 residues. CDR3 sequence: CASSLAGPIYNEQFF. DNA for the CDR3: TGTGCCAGCAGCTTGGCGGGACCTATCTACAATGAGCAGTTCTTC.

This chain joins TRBV6-1 and TRBJ2-5, with 7 bases fitting TRBD2. The V segment lost 5 bases and the J segment 1 base; nucleotides outside the gene matches: 7. The germline gives CDR1 MNHNS, CDR2 SASEGT. This CDR3 contains 15 residues. The CDR3 coding sequence is TGTGCCAGCAGTTGGGGAAGCGGGGTCCAAGAGACCCAGTACTTC. Translated, it gives CASSWGSGVQETQYF.

This chain connects TRBV10-3 to TRBJ2-5; the match to TRBD2 covers 9 bases. The CDR3 length is 16 residues. Germline V gene lookup returns CDR1 ENHRY and CDR2 SYGVKD. V lost 3 bases and J lost 5; bases outside the gene matches: 10. CDR3 DNA: TGTGCCATCAGTGATCAGACTAGCGGAAATAGGGAGACCCAGTACTTC. It translates to CAISDQTSGNRETQYF.

The chain couples TRBV14 to TRBJ2-5; 9 positions match TRBD1. The J call may be wrong; the DNA end is better matched by TRBJ2-7. The germline gives CDR1 SGHDN, CDR2 FVKESK. This CDR3 region has 16 residues. Written as DNA, the CDR3 is TGTGCCAGCAGTAAACAAGACAGGGGGTTTCTCTACGAGCAGTACTTC. It translates to CASSKQDRGFLYEQYF.

The chain employs TRBV7-9 and TRBJ1-1; TRBD1 is a possible D gene (5 bases). The CDR3 is made up of 17 amino acids. Germline V gene lookup returns CDR1 SEHNR and CDR2 FQNEAQ (reference sequence). The V and J ends lost 1 base and 4 bases respectively, with 19 bases between them. In DNA form, the CDR3 reads TGTGCCAGCAGCTTAGGGGGGAGGGTAGGGTTTGGCACTGAAGCTTTCTTT. It encodes CASSLGGRVGFGTEAFF.

This chain uses TRBV27 with TRBJ2-6, with 8 bases that match TRBD1. Looked up from germline, CDR1 is MNHEY and CDR2 is SMNVEV (reference sequence). Unmatched junction bases numbered 10, after V lost 5 bases and J lost 4 bases. CDR3 size: 17 residues. The DNA for the CDR3 is TGTGCCAGCAGTCCCTTAAGGACAGGGACGGGGGCCAACGTCCTGACTTTC. Translated, it gives CASSPLRTGTGANVLTF.

This sequence joins TRBV2 and TRBJ2-2, with D tentatively TRBD2 (6 bases). Germline CDR1 is SNHLY and CDR2 is FYNNEI. The CDR3 spans 15 residues. Deletions cut 4 bases from V and 6 bases from J, with 15 bases between. CDR3: CASSAEGLGAGELFF. The CDR3 DNA is TGTGCCAGCAGTGCGGAGGGTTTAGGGGCCGGGGAGCTGTTTTTT.

Note on this clone: This CDR3 is also generated by other DNA sequences in the sample. DNA of the CDR3: TGTGCCAGCAGTTACTCTCGGAACACTGAAGCTTTCTTT. Its translation is CASSYSRNTEAFF. V and J are TRBV6-5 and TRBJ1-1; D gene unclear. Germline loops: CDR1 MNHEY, CDR2 SVGAGI. CDR3 size: 13 residues. Trimming cost V 0 bases and J 1 base, with 3 bases left between them.

This rearrangement joins TRBV7-9 to TRBJ2-5; maybe TRBD2 (5 bases). CDR3 size: 14 residues. The germline CDR1 and CDR2 sequences are SEHNR and FQNEAQ (reference sequence). V lost 4 bases and J 4 bases, leaving 13 bases between the germline ends. The CDR3 coding sequence is TGTGCCAGCAGCTCCCCTTTGGGGAGAGAGACCCAGTACTTC. Translation: CASSSPLGRETQYF.

The chain recombines TRBV5-6 with TRBJ2-3; the match to TRBD2 covers 8 bases. Losses at the gene ends were 2 bases for V and 4 bases for J; bases not matched to a gene: 9. Germline-derived CDR1 and CDR2 are SGHDT and YYEEEE. The CDR3 has 16 residues. DNA for the CDR3: TGTGCCAGCAGCTTCCTAGGAGCGGGAGTTGCAGATACGCAGTATTTT. Its translation is CASSFLGAGVADTQYF.

The chain combines TRBV6-1 with TRBJ2-1; TRBD2 aligns across 11 bases. The CDR3 runs to 17 residues. Germline V gene lookup returns CDR1 MNHNS and CDR2 SASEGT. The V and J ends lost 2 bases and 4 bases, in that order; junction bases with no gene match: 7. CDR3 DNA sequence: TGTGCCAGCAGTGAATCATCTGGGACTAGCGGATACAATGAGCAGTTCTTC. Residues: CASSESSGTSGYNEQFF.

The chain has TRBV10-1 and TRBJ1-2; D is perhaps TRBD1 (6 bases). The V and J ends lost 7 bases and 3 bases respectively, with 12 bases between them. Per germline, CDR1 WNHNN and CDR2 SYGVQD (reference sequence). The CDR3 contains 13 residues. DNA of the CDR3: TGCGCCAGCATCGGGGGGGCGGACTATGGCTACACCTTC. Its translation: CASIGGADYGYTF.

The chain uses TRBV18 and TRBJ2-5; 9 nucleotides match TRBD1. J was trimmed by 0 bases and V by 4 bases; bases with no gene match: 6. Germline assignment: CDR1 KGHSH and CDR2 LQKENI. The CDR3 runs 16 residues. The CDR3 nucleotides are TGTGCCAGCTCACTCCTCGGGACAGGGCACCAAGAGACCCAGTACTTC. Its protein is CASSLLGTGHQETQYF.